Listed here are 17 T cell receptor beta chains from one sample, sequenced in a study of memory CD4+ T cells and cytomegalovirus serostatus. Libraries were prepared by immunoSEQ multiplex PCR; TCRdb keeps only in-frame clonotypes and omits some of them. The data show about 57,000 clones, under 80% seen once. Single viable CD3+CD4+CD8-CD45RO+ cells were sorted as the memory CD4+ T cells. The source material was memory CD4+ T cells from blood. The receptor source for this set is an adult in good health and CMV-seronegative.

This chain uses TRBV11-2 with TRBJ2-7; the D gene is possibly TRBD1 (5 bases). V lost 0 bases, J lost 1 base, and 10 bases lay in between. Germline V lookup: CDR1 SGHAT, CDR2 FQNNGV. The CDR3 sequence is 15 residues long. The CDR3 is CASSLETGPSYEQYF. The CDR3 region has the DNA TGTGCCAGCAGCTTAGAAACAGGACCTTCCTACGAGCAGTACTTC.

The chain is built from TRBV5-1 and TRBJ2-2; D not resolved. V was trimmed by 4 bases and J by 1 base, leaving 8 bases between them. Germline loops: CDR1 SGHRS, CDR2 YFSETQ. This CDR3 is built from 14 residues. The CDR3 here is CASSLKGNTGELFF. The CDR3 DNA is TGCGCCAGCAGCCTAAAAGGGAACACCGGGGAGCTGTTTTTT.

The sample holds one count of this clone. The V and J genes are TRBV18 and TRBJ2-3, with 10 bases identical to TRBD1. After removal of 6 bases from V and 1 base from J, the junction contained 13 bases not matched to a gene. This CDR3 is 18 amino acids long. The germline V gene encodes CDR1 KGHSH and CDR2 LQKENI. The DNA for the CDR3 is TGTGCCAGCTCTCCCCCCGCGGGACAGGGGACTGGCACAGATACGCAGTATTTT. Translation: CASSPPAGQGTGTDTQYF.

This chain connects TRBV19 to TRBJ1-2; 9 positions match TRBD1. The CDR3 loop spans 12 amino acids. CDR1 LNHDA and CDR2 SQIVND come from the germline V gene (reference sequence). V was pared by 6 bases and J by 6 bases, with 2 bases of the junction left unmatched. CDR3 protein: CASRGTGNGYTF. For the CDR3, the DNA is TGTGCCAGTAGGGGGACAGGGAATGGCTACACCTTC.

CDR3 amino acids: CASSLAVAGGNSYEQYF. For the CDR3, the DNA is TGTGCCAGCAGCTTGGCCGTAGCGGGAGGTAATTCCTACGAGCAGTACTTC. J is TRBJ2-7 and V is TRBV5-4; TRBD2 agrees at 10 bases. The CDR3 consists of 17 residues. V lost 0 bases to trimming and J lost 1 base; unmatched junction nucleotides: 7. Germline V CDR1 and CDR2: SGHNT, YYREEE (reference sequence).

The chain uses TRBV19 and TRBJ1-2; no clear D. The CDR3 consists of 14 residues. V was pared by 5 bases and J by 8 bases, with 18 bases between. In germline, CDR1 is LNHDA, CDR2 SQIVND (reference sequence). In nucleotides, the CDR3 is TGTGCCAGTAGTTCCGACCGGGCGCCTAGAGGCTACACCTTC. This encodes CASSSDRAPRGYTF. The whole variable domain, filled in from reference TRBV19 and TRBJ1-2, reads DGGITQSPKYLFRKEGQNVTLSCEQNLNHDAMYWYRQDPGQGLRLIYYSQIVNDFQKGDIAEGYSVSREKKESFPLTVTSAQKNPTAFYLCASSSDRAPRGYTFGSGTRLTVV.

This chain connects TRBV5-1 to TRBJ2-7, with 9 bases aligning to TRBD1. The CDR3 has 12 residues. J gave up 7 bases and V 3 bases, and 2 bases lay outside the gene matches. Per germline, CDR1 SGHRS and CDR2 YFSETQ. CDR3 amino acids: CASSWDREEQYF. CDR3 sequence (DNA): TGCGCCAGCAGCTGGGACAGGGAGGAGCAGTACTTC.

The V gene is TRBV4-2, the J gene TRBJ2-4; 9 bases map to TRBD2. CDR1 and CDR2 from the germline V gene are LGHNA and YNFKEQ. V lost 1 base, J lost 10 bases, and 2 bases stayed unmatched. The CDR3 is 13 residues long. CDR3 nucleotide sequence: TGTGCCAGCAGCCAAGGACTAGCGGATATTCAGTACTTC. Amino acids: CASSQGLADIQYF.

The chain combines TRBV6-5 with TRBJ1-2, with D possibly matching TRBD1 (5 bases). The CDR3 runs to 15 residues. Trimming took off 5 bases at V and 0 bases at J, with 13 bases between the two ends. The germline CDR1 and CDR2 sequences are MNHEY and SVGAGI. Here the CDR3 reads CASSRRQRPNYGYTF. CDR3 nucleotide sequence: TGTGCCAGCAGTAGAAGACAGAGACCTAACTATGGCTACACCTTC.

The V call is TRBV5-6, the J call TRBJ2-5; 8 bases map to TRBD2. CDR1 SGHDT and CDR2 YYEEEE come from the germline V gene. This CDR3 has 15 residues. V dropped 2 bases and J dropped 2; count of bases not matched to a gene: 5. The CDR3 region is CASSFGRGGQETQYF. CDR3 in DNA: TGTGCCAGCAGCTTTGGGCGCGGGGGGCAAGAGACCCAGTACTTC. The full variable domain, its missing parts supplied by reference TRBV5-6 and TRBJ2-5, is DAGVTQSPTHLIKTRGQQVTLRCSPKSGHDTVSWYQQALGQGPQFIFQYYEEEERQRGNFPDRFSGHQFPNYSSELNVNALLLGDSALYLCASSFGRGGQETQYFGPGTRLLVL.

This clone was detected only a few times. For the CDR3, the DNA is TGTGCCATCAGTATCGCCGGGACAGGGTTTAGTACGCAGTATTTT. This gives the protein CAISIAGTGFSTQYF. The chain is built from TRBV10-3 and TRBJ2-3; the match to TRBD1 covers 9 bases. Germline V gene data show CDR1 as ENHRY and CDR2 as SYGVKD. V trimming: 5 bases; J trimming: 8 bases; junction bases outside the gene matches: 11. The CDR3 runs 15 residues.

The V call is TRBV18, the J call TRBJ2-3, with D unclear. V was clipped by 3 bases and J by 1 base, with 8 bases between them. CDR1 KGHSH and CDR2 LQKENI come from the germline V gene. The CDR3 has 14 residues. CDR3 DNA sequence: TGTGCCAGCTCACCGAGACTGGGCACAGATACGCAGTATTTT. This encodes CASSPRLGTDTQYF.

V is TRBV9 and J is TRBJ2-1; 14 bases are shared with TRBD2. CDR1 and CDR2 (germline): SGDLS, YYNGEE. The CDR3 consists of 16 residues. V gave up 4 bases and J gave up 9 bases; unmatched junction bases: 9. The CDR3 is CASSPPGTSGRGEQFF. In nucleotides, the CDR3 is TGTGCCAGCAGCCCCCCCGGGACTAGCGGGAGAGGTGAGCAGTTCTTC.

The chain has TRBV30 and TRBJ2-5; tentatively, D is TRBD2 (6 bases). This CDR3 is 15 amino acids long. V shed 4 bases and J shed 0 bases, with 15 bases lying between them. Looked up from germline, CDR1 is GTSNPN and CDR2 is SVGIG (reference sequence). The CDR3 loop is CAWMPGLTDQETQYF. The DNA of the CDR3 is TGTGCCTGGATGCCGGGACTCACAGACCAAGAGACCCAGTACTTC.

V usage is TRBV11-2 and J usage is TRBJ2-7; TRBD2 matches at 10 bases. Per germline, CDR1 SGHAT and CDR2 FQNNGV. The J segment lost 4 bases and the V segment lost 1 base, leaving 4 bases of the junction unmatched. CDR3 length equals 15 residues. CDR3 DNA sequence: TGTGCCAGCAGCTTAGCAGCGGGGGGGCCTTACGAGCAGTACTTC. This translates into CASSLAAGGPYEQYF.

The chain joins TRBV27 to TRBJ2-7; D unresolved. Germline-derived CDR1 and CDR2 are MNHEY and SMNVEV (reference sequence). Trimming removed 3 bases at V and 2 bases at J, with 20 bases between. The CDR3 is 17 amino acids. The CDR3 DNA sequence: TGTGCCAGCAGTTTGGTTGGGCCCGACACATACGCCTACGAGCAGTACTTC. Translating gives CASSLVGPDTYAYEQYF.

This chain joins TRBV5-5 and TRBJ2-2; 13 bases are a match to TRBD2. Germline V gives CDR1 SGHKS, CDR2 YYEKEE (reference sequence). The CDR3 consists of 18 residues. Unmatched junction bases numbered 12, after V lost 5 bases and J lost 5 bases. CDR3 sequence: CASSHRTSGGRGTGELFF. CDR3 DNA: TGTGCCAGCAGTCACCGGACTAGCGGGGGCCGGGGGACCGGGGAGCTGTTTTTT.